This T cell receptor beta chain is from a study of T cells in Graves' hyperthyroidism and ophthalmopathy. This clonotype occurred a few times. The CDR3 has 13 residues. With 2 bases removed from V and 5 bases from J, the gap between germline ends came to 13 bases. CDR1 and CDR2 from the germline V gene are SQVTM and ANQGSEA. RNA transcripts were the template for amplifying TCR beta CDR3 regions. The TCR CDR3 was amplified in a first-round RT-PCR using the HTBI primer set. Each CDR3 protein gets one entry after TCRdb re-called the multiplex PCR reads with MiXCR. In the table there are around 430,000 distinct CDR3 sequences, about 15% of which are singletons.

Sequencing was performed on blood. This sequence was found in a woman aged 30 to 39 with Graves' hyperthyroidism. V usage is TRBV29-1 and J usage is TRBJ2-7, with D possibly being TRBD1 or TRBD2 (5 bases each). The CDR3 is CSVEPGQGNEQYF. The CDR3 bases are TGCAGCGTTGAACCGGGGCAGGGAAACGAGCAGTACTTC.